This is a list of T cell receptor beta chains from one sample in a study of CD8 T cells in ankylosing spondylitis. A single record per CDR3 protein comes from TCRdb applying MiXCR to the 5' RACE reads. This table holds 150,000 to 200,000 distinct CDR3 sequences, roughly 18% found once. Input material: blood, either unsorted or a sorted T cell fraction (not recorded which). The receptors stem from a male donor between 5 and 29 years old with ankylosing spondylitis or in good health (not recorded which). The CDR3 runs from the conserved cysteine through the conserved F or W. The D gene is left open where the match is weak. Only some rows state a clone size, as once, few, many or a class for expanded clones.

j_call d_call clone_size v_call cdr3_nt cdr3_aa
TRBJ2-1 NA many TRBV5-1 TGCGCCAGCAGCCTGGCGCGCGGCCATGAGCAGTTCTTC CASSLARGHEQFF
TRBJ2-1 NA many TRBV12-3/TRBV12-4 TGTGCCAGCAGTCCGCAGAAACCCGACAATGAGCAGTTCTTC CASSPQKPDNEQFF
TRBJ2-1 NA NA TRBV29-1 TGCAGCGCAGCGGGCTCTAAAGGGTACAATGAGCAGTTCTTC CSAAGSKGYNEQFF
TRBJ2-3 NA many TRBV12-5 TGTGCTAGTGGTTTACACAGATTCTTTGGCACAGATACGCAGTATTTT CASGLHRFFGTDTQYF
TRBJ1-2 TRBD1 many TRBV12-3/TRBV12-4 TGTGCCAGCAGTTCCGACAGGGGACGTGGCTACACCTTC CASSSDRGRGYTF
TRBJ1-5 NA many TRBV20-1 TGCAGTGCTAGCCAGGGCAATCAGCCCCAGCATTTT CSASQGNQPQHF
TRBJ2-5 TRBD2 many TRBV28 TGTGCCAGCAGGTCGGCGGGAGGCCAAGAGACCCAGTACTTC CASRSAGGQETQYF
TRBJ2-1 TRBD1 many TRBV24-1 TGTGCCACCTCCGGGCAGGGGGCGCCTCATGAGCAGTTCTTC CATSGQGAPHEQFF
TRBJ1-1 NA many TRBV6-2/TRBV6-3 TGTGCCAGCAGTTACTCGAACACTGAAGCTTTCTTT CASSYSNTEAFF
TRBJ2-7 NA many TRBV4-1 TGCGCCAGCAGCTCCGGGACCCTACACTACGAGCAGTACTTC CASSSGTLHYEQYF
TRBJ2-1 TRBD1 many TRBV11-1 TGTGCCAGCAGCTTAGCCTGGACAGGGGAGGGCGATGAGCAGTTCTTC CASSLAWTGEGDEQFF
TRBJ2-3 TRBD2 many TRBV29-1 TGCAGCGTTGTGGGGGGGGGATTGGATACGCAGTATTTT CSVVGGGLDTQYF
TRBJ2-1 NA few TRBV12-3/TRBV12-4 TGTGCCAGCAGCTCTAGTTGGGACAATGAGCAGTTCTTC CASSSSWDNEQFF
TRBJ2-1 TRBD2 NA TRBV20-1 TGCAGTGCTGAACCGGGACTAGCGGGCAATGAGCAGTTCTTC CSAEPGLAGNEQFF
TRBJ2-5 NA many TRBV6-6 TGTGCCAGCAGTTACCCCCGGGACAAGGGGCCAAAAGAGACCCAGTACTTC CASSYPRDKGPKETQYF
TRBJ2-5 NA many TRBV20-1 TGCAGTGCTAGCAACGGGGCCGCCCAGTACTTC CSASNGAAQYF
TRBJ2-5 TRBD1 many TRBV29-1 TGCAGCGCTCTAACCGGGACAGCGTACCAAGAGACCCAGTACTTC CSALTGTAYQETQYF
TRBJ2-1 NA many TRBV4-2 TGTGCCAGCAGCCAGGACTCCGGTTTTGCGTTCTTC CASSQDSGFAFF
TRBJ1-4 NA many TRBV2 TGTGCCAGCACCACAAGATTTGAAAAACTGTTTTTT CASTTRFEKLFF
TRBJ2-1 TRBD2 NA TRBV29-1 TGCAGCGTTGAAGGCGGGACTAGCGGGAATTACAATGAGCAGTTCTTC CSVEGGTSGNYNEQFF
TRBJ2-1 TRBD2 few TRBV18 TGTGCCAGCTCACCAGAAAAGCGGGACTCCTACAATGAGCAGTTCTTC CASSPEKRDSYNEQFF
TRBJ2-7 TRBD2 many TRBV27 TGTGCCAGCAGTGCGCTAAGCGGGACTACCTACGAGCAGTACTTC CASSALSGTTYEQYF
TRBJ2-5 TRBD1 many TRBV29-1 TGCAGCGTCCCGGGACAGGGACTTGAGACCCAGTACTTC CSVPGQGLETQYF
TRBJ1-5 NA many TRBV6-1 TGTGCCAGCGGGCAGGGATCTAATCAGCCCCAGCATTTT CASGQGSNQPQHF
TRBJ2-3 NA many TRBV29-1 TGCAGCGTTGAAAACCTATCGAGGGGAGGTCCTGGCACAGATACGCAGTATTTT CSVENLSRGGPGTDTQYF
TRBJ1-2 NA many TRBV6-2/TRBV6-3 TGTGCCAGCAGTCAAAATACAGGATACGGCTACACCTTC CASSQNTGYGYTF
TRBJ2-5 TRBD1 many TRBV24-1 TGTGCCACCAGTGATTCGACAGGGGACAGGGAGACCCAGTACTTC CATSDSTGDRETQYF
TRBJ2-7 TRBD1 few TRBV4-3 TGCGCCAGCAGTCAGGGACAGGGAGCGAGGTACGAGCAGTACTTC CASSQGQGARYEQYF
TRBJ2-3 NA many TRBV5-1 TGCGCCAGCACCAGTAGCGTATTCGAAACAGATACGCAGTATTTT CASTSSVFETDTQYF
TRBJ2-2 NA many TRBV3-1 TGTGCCAGCAGCCCCCGGCGAGGAAACACCGGGGAGCTGTTTTTT CASSPRRGNTGELFF
TRBJ2-3 NA many TRBV12-3/TRBV12-4 TGTGCCAGCAGTTATGACAGGTCCTCAGGACTATCCACAGATACGCAGTATTTT CASSYDRSSGLSTDTQYF
TRBJ2-1 NA many TRBV10-3 TGTGCCATCAGTGGGGGCACTAGCTCCTACAATGAGCAGTTCTTC CAISGGTSSYNEQFF
TRBJ2-1 NA many TRBV7-2 TGTGCCAGCAGCCCCAGTTCAAAAGGGCAGTTCTTC CASSPSSKGQFF
TRBJ1-2 NA many TRBV12-3/TRBV12-4 TGTGCCAGCAGTATCCGTGAGACCGGTGGCTACACCTTC CASSIRETGGYTF
TRBJ2-6 NA many TRBV28 TGTGCCAGCAGCCCCCCCCCCTTATCCTCTGGGGCCAACGTCCTGACTTTC CASSPPPLSSGANVLTF
TRBJ1-1 NA many TRBV5-1 TGCGCCAGCAGCTTCGGATCGGGCCTTGAAGCTTTCTTT CASSFGSGLEAFF
TRBJ2-5 NA few TRBV6-5 TGTGCCAGCAGTTACTCGATCCACCAAGAGACCCAGTACTTC CASSYSIHQETQYF
TRBJ1-5 NA many TRBV15 TGTGCCACCAGCACCCAGGGTCGGGGCAATCAGCCCCAGCATTTT CATSTQGRGNQPQHF
TRBJ1-2 TRBD1 many TRBV27 TGTGCCAGCATGAGGACAGGGCTCTCCGAGGGCTACACCTTC CASMRTGLSEGYTF
TRBJ1-5 TRBD1 many TRBV19 TGTGCCAGTAGTAGCCTTCACCAGGGGGGGGGCAATCAGCCCCAGCATTTT CASSSLHQGGGNQPQHF
TRBJ2-7 NA NA TRBV28 TGTGCCAGCAGGACCGGGACCGAGGAGCAGTACTTC CASRTGTEEQYF
TRBJ2-2 NA many TRBV5-1 TGCGCCAGCAGCTCCGAAGGTGGGGGCAACGGGGAGCTGTTTTTT CASSSEGGGNGELFF
TRBJ1-4 NA many TRBV29-1 TGCAGCGGCACTTGGGGGCATGAAAAACTGTTTTTT CSGTWGHEKLFF
TRBJ1-1 NA NA TRBV6-1 TGTGCCAGCCAGTTCAGTAACACTGAAGCTTTCTTT CASQFSNTEAFF
TRBJ2-1 NA NA TRBV29-1 TGCAGCGTTGAGTCTCTAATCCGGGGTGAGCAGTTCTTC CSVESLIRGEQFF
TRBJ2-1 NA many TRBV5-1 TGCGCCAGCAGCCTGGGGTTGGCGGGCTACAATGAGCAGTTCTTC CASSLGLAGYNEQFF
TRBJ2-1 NA many TRBV10-3 TGTGCCATCAGTGCGGGAGTCAATGAGCAGTTCTTC CAISAGVNEQFF
TRBJ1-1 NA once TRBV18 TGTGCCAGCTCACCGGCCATTGAAGCTTTCTTT CASSPAIEAFF
TRBJ2-4 TRBD1 NA TRBV12-3/TRBV12-4 TGTGCCAGCAGTCCCGGGGTGGGACAGCTAGCCAAAAACATTCAGTACTTC CASSPGVGQLAKNIQYF
TRBJ1-4 TRBD1 many TRBV6-5 TGTGCCGTAAAACCGACCGGGACAGGGGCTGAAAAACTGTTTTTT CAVKPTGTGAEKLFF
TRBJ2-2 TRBD1 NA TRBV12-3/TRBV12-4 TGTGCCAGCAGCCGGACAGGGGGCACGAACACCGGGGAGCTGTTTTTT CASSRTGGTNTGELFF
TRBJ2-7 NA NA TRBV20-1 TGCAGTGCTAGACGTCCCCAGGAAGCCTACGAGCAGTACTTC CSARRPQEAYEQYF
TRBJ2-1 NA many TRBV3-1 TGTGCCAGCAGCCGCCCGGGACTCCTCTACAATGAGCAGTTCTTC CASSRPGLLYNEQFF
TRBJ1-1 NA NA TRBV20-1 TGCAGTGCTACTGTTCCAGCGAACACTGAAGCTTTCTTT CSATVPANTEAFF
TRBJ2-5 TRBD1 many TRBV5-1 TGCGCCAGCAGCTGGGCCCCAGGGGGAGAGACCCAGTACTTC CASSWAPGGETQYF